One and the same sample provided the 31 T cell receptor beta chains below, sequenced in a study of cytomegalovirus exposure and HLA in healthy donors. PCR was performed using 60 Vbeta and 13 Jbeta primers. The repertoire was sequenced with immunoSEQ multiplex PCR; TCRdb's copy has only in-frame clones and lacks some. The profile covers more than 150,000 clones, with more than 75% appearing a single time and 2% to 2.5% taken by the ten largest. The sequenced material came from PBMCs. Receptor source: a woman aged 30 to 39 in good health and CMV-seropositive.

This rearrangement joins TRBV19 to TRBJ1-4; a possible D gene is TRBD1 (5 bases). V was pared by 6 bases and J by 4 bases, with 12 bases between. Germline assignment: CDR1 LNHDA and CDR2 SQIVND (reference sequence). The CDR3 is made up of 14 amino acids. CDR3 nucleotide sequence: TGTGCCAGTAGCCGGACACGGAATAATGAAAAACTGTTTTTT. Encoded protein: CASSRTRNNEKLFF.

The chain joins TRBV5-1 to TRBJ2-7; D gene unclear. Germline V lookup: CDR1 SGHRS, CDR2 YFSETQ. This CDR3 has 16 amino acids. V lost 0 bases and J lost 0, with 13 bases in between. In DNA, the CDR3 is TGCGCCAGCAGCTTGGCCGCGGCGAGGAGCTCCTACGAGCAGTACTTC. Translated, it gives CASSLAAARSSYEQYF. Complete variable domain (other parts from reference TRBV5-1 and TRBJ2-7): KAGVTQTPRYLIKTRGQQVTLSCSPISGHRSVSWYQQTPGQGLQFLFEYFSETQRNKGNFPGRFSGRQFSNSRSEMNVSTLELGDSALYLCASSLAAARSSYEQYFGPGTRLTVT.

This clone was seen only a few times. This chain joins TRBV6-1 and TRBJ2-3; 12 positions match TRBD2. The junction had 7 bases not matched to a gene; V was cut back by 7 bases and J by 5 bases. CDR3 size: 15 residues. Germline-derived CDR1 and CDR2 are MNHNS and SASEGT. Here the CDR3 DNA reads TGTGCCAGCACTCGACTAGCGGGGGACCTAGATACGCAGTATTTT. Protein sequence: CASTRLAGDLDTQYF.

The gene calls are TRBV7-9 and TRBJ1-2, with 7 bases aligning to TRBD1. Germline V gene sequence: CDR1 SEHNR, CDR2 FQNEAQ (reference sequence). Losses at the gene ends were 1 base for V and 7 bases for J; bases not matched to a gene: 3. The CDR3 consists of 13 residues. The CDR3 loop reads CASSLGQGSGYTF. Written as DNA, the CDR3 is TGTGCCAGCAGCTTAGGACAGGGAAGTGGCTACACCTTC.

The V and J genes are TRBV6-5 and TRBJ2-7; a possible D gene is TRBD2 (6 bases). The CDR3 has 15 residues. Germline CDR1 and CDR2: MNHEY and SVGAGI. V was cut by 0 bases and J by 2 bases, with 11 bases left in between. The CDR3 nucleotides read TGTGCCAGCAGTTACTCATGGACGGGGGCCTACGAGCAGTACTTC. Translation: CASSYSWTGAYEQYF.

The genes are TRBV2 and TRBJ2-3; tentative D call: TRBD1 (5 bases). Germline-derived CDR1 and CDR2 are SNHLY and FYNNEI. Trimming cost V 4 bases and J 7 bases, with 18 bases left between them. There are 15 residues in the CDR3. The CDR3, as DNA: TGTGCCAGCAGTGCCAGGGCCACTAAAATAAATACGCAGTATTTT. It is translated as CASSARATKINTQYF.

The chain uses TRBV15 and TRBJ1-5, with D tentatively TRBD1 (6 bases). V was cut by 1 base and J by 4 bases, with 11 bases left in between. The CDR3 consists of 15 residues. Germline CDR1 and CDR2: LNHNV and YYDKDF (reference sequence). As DNA, the CDR3 is TGTGCCACCAGCAGAGGGGGGCCTCAAAATCAGCCCCAGCATTTT. Its protein is CATSRGGPQNQPQHF.

The chain couples TRBV4-3 to TRBJ2-5, with TRBD1 matching over 7 bases. The CDR3 covers 16 residues. Germline loops: CDR1 LGHNA, CDR2 YSLEER. The V segment lost 1 base and the J segment 1 base; nucleotides outside the gene matches: 6. Written as DNA, the CDR3 is TGCGCCAGCAGCCAAGCCGGGACAGTCATCCAAGAGACCCAGTACTTC. This sequence encodes CASSQAGTVIQETQYF.

Regarding this clone: An end of the junction does not agree with germline; a read error may underlie this. The V call is TRBV10-2, the J call TRBJ1-2; TRBD1 is a possible D gene (5 bases). The germline V gene encodes CDR1 WSHSY and CDR2 SAAADI. The CDR3 totals 13 residues. CDR3 sequence (DNA): TGCGCCAGCAGTACCCCCGCAGGGTATGACTACACCTTC. As protein: CASSTPAGYDYTF.

The V call is TRBV29-1, the J call TRBJ2-7; a possible D gene is TRBD1 (6 bases). Trimming pared 6 bases from V and 5 bases from J, leaving 14 bases between. This CDR3 contains 12 residues. Germline V lookup: CDR1 SQVTM, CDR2 ANQGSEA. The CDR3 coding sequence is TGCAGCGTCCGAGCTGGGGGCGACGAGCAGTACTTC. As protein: CSVRAGGDEQYF.

This rearrangement joins TRBV7-8 to TRBJ2-1; TRBD1 might be the D (6 bases). V was cut by 5 bases and J by 2 bases, with 7 bases left in between. Per germline, CDR1 SGHVS and CDR2 FQNEAQ. The CDR3 runs 13 residues. The CDR3 nucleotides are TGTGCCAGCAGCCAGGGGCCCTACAATGAGCAGTTCTTC. Translating gives CASSQGPYNEQFF.

The J gene is TRBJ2-7, the V gene TRBV21-1; the D segment call TRBD1 is taken from the table without a DNA check. TRBV21-1 is listed as a pseudogene. CDR3 length: 16 amino acids. Written as DNA, the CDR3 is TGTGCCAGCAGCAAAGGCAGGGACAAAAACTCCTACGAGCAGTACTTC. Translation: CASSKGRDKNSYEQYF.

The chain uses TRBV9 and TRBJ1-2, with D possibly being TRBD1 (5 bases). This CDR3 comprises 15 residues. Between the trimmed V and J ends, which lost 0 bases and 4 bases, there was a span of 13 bases. Germline assignment: CDR1 SGDLS and CDR2 YYNGEE. DNA for the CDR3: TGTGCCAGCAGCGTAGTTGGGGCAGTACGCTATGGCTACACCTTC. It yields the protein CASSVVGAVRYGYTF.

This clone occurred once. V and J are TRBV9 and TRBJ1-2, with 7 bases fitting TRBD1. V was clipped by 0 bases and J by 4 bases; unmatched bases: 6. The germline CDR1 and CDR2 sequences are SGDLS and YYNGEE. The CDR3 is 15 residues long. CDR3 DNA sequence: TGTGCCAGCAGCGTAGGAGGGGCAGGGGGCTATGGCTACACCTTC. This encodes CASSVGGAGGYGYTF.

DNA of the CDR3: TGCAGCGTTGGAGGGAGCCTCATAAACACTGAAGCTTTCTTT. It yields the protein CSVGGSLINTEAFF. The chain combines TRBV29-1 with TRBJ1-1; D unclear. Trimming removed 4 bases from V and 2 bases from J, with 14 bases in between. The CDR3 contains 14 residues. Per the germline V gene, CDR1 is SQVTM and CDR2 is ANQGSEA.

J is TRBJ2-5 and V is TRBV19; 9 bases map to TRBD2. J lost 4 bases, V lost 3 bases, and 9 bases had no gene match. CDR1 is LNHDA, CDR2 SQIVND, per germline (reference sequence). This CDR3 region has 16 residues. CDR3 region: CASSIRRGGLGETQYF. The CDR3 bases are TGTGCCAGTAGTATCCGGCGGGGGGGCCTCGGAGAGACCCAGTACTTC. The full variable domain, rest sourced from reference TRBV19 and TRBJ2-5, is DGGITQSPKYLFRKEGQNVTLSCEQNLNHDAMYWYRQDPGQGLRLIYYSQIVNDFQKGDIAEGYSVSREKKESFPLTVTSAQKNPTAFYLCASSIRRGGLGETQYFGPGTRLLVL.

This clone has only a few counts. V is TRBV7-8 and J is TRBJ1-5; tentatively, D is TRBD1 (6 bases). This CDR3 spans 14 amino acids. Looked up from germline, CDR1 is SGHVS and CDR2 is FQNEAQ. V lost 10 bases, J lost 4 bases, and 17 bases lay in between. CDR3 protein: CATASGGRNQPQHF. The CDR3, as DNA: TGTGCCACCGCTTCGGGGGGCAGGAATCAGCCCCAGCATTTT.

The chain employs TRBV6-5 and TRBJ2-7; 9 bases are a match to TRBD2. With 7 bases clipped from V and 3 bases from J, the junction kept 7 bases outside the gene matches. The CDR3 is made up of 14 amino acids. Looked up from germline, CDR1 is MNHEY and CDR2 is SVGAGI. DNA of the CDR3: TGTGCCAGCAAAAGGGCGGGGGGGAGCTACGAGCAGTACTTC. Translation gives CASKRAGGSYEQYF.

This clone was counted a single time. The chain uses TRBV18 and TRBJ1-3, with 7 bases that match TRBD1. Unmatched junction bases numbered 8, after V lost 5 bases and J lost 1 base. The germline gives CDR1 KGHSH, CDR2 LQKENI. CDR3 length: 16 residues. CDR3 nucleotides: TGTGCCAGCTCAATTAAAGGGGGCGAGTCTGGAAACACCATATATTTT. Its translation: CASSIKGGESGNTIYF.

The chain combines TRBV4-1 with TRBJ2-3, with D possibly matching TRBD2 (7 bases). The CDR3 sequence is 18 residues long. Germline CDR1 is MGHRA and CDR2 is YSYEKL. V lost 1 base and J 2 bases, leaving 19 bases between the germline ends. In DNA, the CDR3 is TGCGCCAGCAGCCAAGGATGGGGGGGGCCCTCCCCCACAGATACGCAGTATTTT. This sequence encodes CASSQGWGGPSPTDTQYF.

The chain joins TRBV5-4 to TRBJ2-3; 10 positions match TRBD2. The CDR3 sequence is 15 residues long. The trim removed 7 bases at V and 1 base at J, leaving 6 bases unmatched. The germline gives CDR1 SGHNT, CDR2 YYREEE (reference sequence). CDR3 DNA: TGTGCCAGCGGGAGCGGGGGGGCTCGCACAGATACGCAGTATTTT. Translating it yields CASGSGGARTDTQYF.

CDR3 sequence: CASSGISGGAGQETQYF. For the CDR3, the DNA is TGCGCCAGCAGTGGAATCAGCGGGGGGGCCGGGCAAGAGACCCAGTACTTC. The chain recombines TRBV10-2 with TRBJ2-5, with TRBD2 matching 10 bases. V trimming: 4 bases; J trimming: 2 bases; junction bases outside the gene matches: 10. The CDR3 is 17 amino acids. Germline V CDR1 and CDR2: WSHSY, SAAADI.

This chain's CDR3 is CAWSPGITTHGQYF. CDR3 DNA sequence: TGTGCCTGGAGTCCCGGGATCACGACTCACGGGCAGTACTTC. The rearrangement links TRBV30 to TRBJ2-7; D may be TRBD2 (5 bases). CDR1 and CDR2 from the germline V gene are GTSNPN and SVGIG (reference sequence). The ends were cut back, 2 bases at V and 9 bases at J, with 20 bases in the middle. The length of the CDR3 is 14 residues. Looking up the rest from reference TRBV30 and TRBJ2-7 gives the full variable domain: SQTIHQWPATLVQPVGSPLSLECTVEGTSNPNLYWYRQAAGRGLQLLFYSVGIGQISSEVPQNLSASRPQDRQFILSSKKLLLSDSGFYLCAWSPGITTHGQYFGPGTRLTVT.

This rearrangement joins TRBV27 to TRBJ1-5; D is ambiguous. The V gene lost 6 bases and the J gene lost 4 bases, with 7 bases spanning the gap. The CDR3 is made up of 12 amino acids. Germline-derived CDR1 and CDR2 are MNHEY and SMNVEV (reference sequence). CDR3 sequence (DNA): TGTGCCAGCAGGGGAGGGAATCAGCCCCAGCATTTT. Its translation: CASRGGNQPQHF.

The gene calls are TRBV5-1 and TRBJ2-3; 11 bases align to TRBD2. The CDR3 is made up of 16 amino acids. Germline values: CDR1 SGHRS, CDR2 YFSETQ. The ends lost 5 bases at V and 4 bases at J; junction bases unmatched: 9. CDR3 amino acids: CASSYDSGGAADTQYF. As DNA, the CDR3 is TGCGCCAGCAGTTACGATAGCGGGGGGGCCGCAGATACGCAGTATTTT.

The chain carries TRBV5-1 and TRBJ2-5, with TRBD1 as a possible D gene (7 bases). CDR1 is SGHRS, CDR2 YFSETQ, per germline. The CDR3 is 15 residues long. Trimming took 3 bases from V and 4 from J, leaving 16 bases between them. The CDR3 sequence is CASSSTTGRGETQYF. As DNA, the CDR3 is TGCGCCAGCAGCTCCACGACAGGGCGGGGAGAGACCCAGTACTTC.

Here the CDR3 reads CASTLDGIPGQGRFETQYF. DNA for the CDR3: TGTGCCAGCACCCTAGATGGCATCCCGGGACAGGGGCGGTTCGAGACCCAGTACTTC. The V gene is TRBV11-2, the J gene TRBJ2-5, with 10 bases that match TRBD1. This CDR3 spans 19 amino acids. The ends lost 7 bases at V and 5 bases at J; junction bases unmatched: 22. Germline CDR1 and CDR2: SGHAT and FQNNGV.

The V and J genes are TRBV2 and TRBJ2-7, with D perhaps TRBD1 (6 bases). Germline values: CDR1 SNHLY, CDR2 FYNNEI. CDR3 length: 15 amino acids. V was shortened by 6 bases and J by 1 base, with 16 bases between the two germline ends. CDR3 in DNA: TGTGCCAGCAGGGTAAGGGACATATCTTCCTACGAGCAGTACTTC. This codes for CASRVRDISSYEQYF.

V and J are TRBV4-3 and TRBJ1-3; 8 bases map to TRBD1. V lost 3 bases to trimming and J lost 1 base; unmatched junction nucleotides: 5. Germline V CDR1 and CDR2: LGHNA, YSLEER. The CDR3 runs to 16 residues. Here the CDR3 DNA reads TGCGCCAGCAGCCAGTGGACAGGGTATTCTGGAAACACCATATATTTT. It translates to CASSQWTGYSGNTIYF.

The chain has TRBV7-9 and TRBJ1-3, with D uncertain. The CDR3 loop spans 12 amino acids. Germline V CDR1 and CDR2: SEHNR, FQNEAQ (reference sequence). Trimming took 3 bases from V and 10 from J, leaving 10 bases between them. CDR3 residues: CASSFPAGTIYF. CDR3 bases: TGTGCCAGCAGCTTCCCGGCGGGGACCATATATTTT.

The chain carries TRBV29-1 and TRBJ2-5; D is perhaps TRBD2 (5 bases). The J call could be wrong; TRBJ2-7 is a better fit for the DNA end. Germline assignment: CDR1 SQVTM and CDR2 ANQGSEA. The CDR3 consists of 13 residues. CDR3 bases: TGCAGCGTTTCTAGCCTTCCTCTCGGCGAGCAGTACTTC. It yields the protein CSVSSLPLGEQYF.